These T cell receptor beta chains were read from a single sample in a study of T-cell reconstitution after alpha-beta-depleted transplantation in children. TCRdb reprocessed the PCR reads via MiXCR and lists one record per CDR3 protein. The profile shows some 460,000 distinct CDR3 sequences, about 17% of them singletons. Specimen: PBMCs, mostly from graft donor cells, collected 360 days after TCRalphabeta/CD19-depleted stem cell transplant. The receptor set was obtained from a boy under two years old who had a stem cell transplant for Wiskott-Aldrich syndrome, so the T cells may come from the graft donor. Both conserved end residues are part of each CDR3. Each record gives: CDR3 length, D gene, clone size, J gene, V gene, CDR3 DNA, CDR3 protein. The D gene is left open where the match is weak. Some rows have no size entry. The others give once, few or many, or a class for an expanded clone.

16	.	.	TRBJ2-3	TRBV5-1	TGCGCCAGCAGCTTGGTTACTGCTGGCATGGAAGGTACGCAGTATTTT	CASSLVTAGMEGTQYF
13	.	once	TRBJ1-4	TRBV12-3/TRBV12-4	TGTGCCAGCAGTTTAGCGGCGGAGGAAAAACTGTTTTTT	CASSLAAEEKLFF
11	.	few	TRBJ2-7	TRBV20-1	TGCAGTGCTAGAGAGTCGTACGAGCAGTACTTC	CSARESYEQYF
15	TRBD2	few	TRBJ2-1	TRBV2	TGTGCCAGCCCTCGCCTAGCGGGAGGGTTGGATGAGCAGTTCTTC	CASPRLAGGLDEQFF
14	.	many	TRBJ2-5	TRBV7-9	TGTGCCAGCAGCTTAGGGCGGTACCAAGAGACCCAGTACTTC	CASSLGRYQETQYF
18	.	.	TRBJ2-5	TRBV6-5	TGTGCCAGCAGTTACTTCGGGAACCCTAACTGGTACCAAGAGACCCAGTACTTC	CASSYFGNPNWYQETQYF
16	TRBD2	.	TRBJ2-1	TRBV4-1	TGCGCCAGCAGCCAAGTCCTAGCGGGGGCCTACAATGAGCAGTTCTTC	CASSQVLAGAYNEQFF
13	.	.	TRBJ1-3	TRBV4-1	TGCGCCAGCAGCCAGCCCTCTGGAAACACCATATATTTT	CASSQPSGNTIYF
14	.	.	TRBJ2-7	TRBV28	TGTGCCAGCAGTTTATTAAACCGGGACCGCGAGCAGTACTTC	CASSLLNRDREQYF
15	.	many	TRBJ2-5	TRBV6-1	TGTGCCAGCAGTAATCCCCGCCGGGGATCAGAGACCCAGTACTTC	CASSNPRRGSETQYF
15	.	few	TRBJ2-7	TRBV6-1	TGTGCCAGCAGATCGATGGCCGGGACTCGCTACGAGCAGTACTTC	CASRSMAGTRYEQYF
14	.	.	TRBJ1-1	TRBV20-1	TGCAGTGCTCCGATGCGAAAATTGGGCACTGAAGCTTTCTTT	CSAPMRKLGTEAFF